This TCR beta chain derives from a study of shared clonotypes between healthy human individuals. In the naive CD8 group, cells lacked CD45RO and were positively selected for CCR7, so terminally differentiated effector memory CD45RA+ cells were left out. Assay used: immunoSEQ multiplex PCR; TCRdb lists only in-frame clones, some missing. The sample includes fewer than 850,000 clones, 95% to 97% of them seen just once. The J segment lost 7 bases and the V segment lost 5 bases, leaving 13 bases of the junction unmatched. The CDR3 length is 16 residues. Germline-derived CDR1 and CDR2 are MNHEY and SMNVEV (reference sequence).

This TCR was sampled from a man younger than 45 in good health. The V call is TRBV27, the J call TRBJ1-2, with 10 bases aligning to TRBD1. The sequencing sample was made of naive CD8+ T cells sorted from blood. CDR3 residues: CASSQDRGLSPTGYTF. The DNA of the CDR3 is TGTGCCAGCAGTCAAGACAGGGGGCTTTCACCCACTGGCTACACCTTC.